One T cell receptor (beta chain) is described in this entry. The antigen is not known. This entry is derived from a study of T cell responses to AZD1222 COVID-19 vaccine. The length of the CDR3 is 16 residues. Trimming took off 5 bases at V and 5 bases at J, with 18 bases between the two ends. Per the germline V gene, CDR1 is SSHAT and CDR2 is FNYEAQ (reference sequence). Profiling relied on immunoSEQ multiplex PCR, and the TCRdb table lists in-frame clones only, not all of them. Of some 130,000 clones listed, approximately 91% are singletons. Study findings and constraints: Females outnumbered males among donors, who were mostly white British; clonal diversity was possibly underestimated. Vaccine-associated CD4 TCRs ranged over spike, dominating at 160-218 and 743-854. A reported finding is that nearly half of spike-specific TCRs target unmutated variant regions. Spike-specific TCRs gained breadth and depth after people received two AZD1222 doses.

Sequenced material: peripheral blood, taken 28 days after the second AZD1222 dose. The clonotype originates from an adult who received the AZD1222 COVID-19 vaccine. The gene calls are TRBV7-7 and TRBJ2-2; maybe TRBD1 (6 bases). CDR3 coding DNA: TGTGCCAGCAGCCTGACAGGTTCCCCGGGGACCGGGGAGCTGTTTTTT. This codes for CASSLTGSPGTGELFF.